The sequence of this T cell receptor (beta chain) was determined in a study of T cell repertoires in cytomegalovirus infection. Background on the study: CMV infection plus the matching HLA type was flagged by public TCR beta signatures.

Looked up from germline, CDR1 is MNHEY and CDR2 is SVGAGI. The trim removed 6 bases at V and 1 base at J, leaving 4 bases unmatched. This CDR3 contains 15 residues. Worth noting for this clonotype: What it binds is not known.

TCRdb reprocessed the reads via MiXCR and lists one record per CDR3 protein. This sample carries tens of thousands of distinct CDR3 sequences, under 30% of them seen once, and the ten largest clones take roughly 50%. The rearrangement links TRBV6-5 to TRBJ2-5; 11 nucleotides line up with TRBD2. This clonotype originated in a human donor in good health (CMV status not recorded). Some clones in this sample may be carry-over from other donors' samples. The material sequenced was CD8+ T cells from cultured PBMCs, taken from culture after CMV antigen stimulation. In nucleotides, the CDR3 is TGTGCCAGCAGGGGACTAGCGGCACCCCAAGAGACCCAGTACTTC. It translates to CASRGLAAPQETQYF.